The 22 T cell receptor beta chains below come from one sample, sequenced in a study of OX40 agonist ivuxolimab in advanced cancers. TCRdb's copy holds only in-frame clones and misses some; the assay was immunoSEQ multiplex PCR. The top ten hold around 2.8% of the sample, which has just over 90,000 clones, under 95% seen once. Sequenced material: CD4+ or CD8+ T cells sorted from blood, taken in a trial of the OX40 agonist ivuxolimab. These receptors all come from an adult with an advanced solid tumor such as melanoma, head and neck, liver or kidney cancer.

The chain recombines TRBV7-9 with TRBJ1-1, with D maybe TRBD1 (6 bases). Germline lookup yields CDR1 SEHNR and CDR2 FQNEAQ (reference sequence). V shed 5 bases and J shed 1 base, with 14 bases lying between them. The CDR3 runs 15 residues. Written as DNA, the CDR3 is TGTGCCAGCAGCCCGGGACATATCACGAACACTGAAGCTTTCTTT. Translation gives CASSPGHITNTEAFF. The variable domain in full, with the rest retrieved from reference TRBV7-9 and TRBJ1-1, is DTGVSQNPRHKITKRGQNVTFRCDPISEHNRLYWYRQTLGQGPEFLTYFQNEAQLEKSRLLSDRFSAERPKGSFSTLEIQRTEQGDSAMYLCASSPGHITNTEAFFGQGTRLTVV.

CDR3 DNA: TGTGCCAGCAGCTTAGGGGCTGAAAATGAGCAGTTCTTC. The encoded protein is CASSLGAENEQFF. V usage is TRBV11-2 and J usage is TRBJ2-1; D not resolved. The CDR3 totals 13 residues. Germline CDR1 reads SGHAT; CDR2 reads FQNNGV. V dropped 1 base and J dropped 7 bases, with 8 bases sitting between them.

The genes are TRBV9 and TRBJ2-1; 10 positions match TRBD2. J lost 4 bases, V lost 7 bases, and 11 bases had no gene match. The CDR3 spans 16 residues. The germline CDR1 and CDR2 sequences are SGDLS and YYNGEE. The CDR3 reads CASGSTTSGVYNEQFF. The CDR3 DNA reads as TGTGCCAGCGGATCGACTACTAGCGGGGTATACAATGAGCAGTTCTTC.

The chain couples TRBV2 to TRBJ2-7; 7 nucleotides agree with TRBD1. The V gene's germline CDR1 is SNHLY and CDR2 FYNNEI. This CDR3 has 12 residues. The V gene end was trimmed by 6 bases and the J gene end by 7 bases; junction bases not matched to a gene: 6. The DNA of the CDR3 is TGTGCCAGCAGAGTAACAGGGGTTGAGCAGTACTTC. Residues: CASRVTGVEQYF.

The chain carries TRBV5-6 and TRBJ2-7; D tentatively reads TRBD1 or TRBD2 (5 bases each). The V end was cut by 2 bases, the J end by 0 bases, with 9 bases between. The CDR3 runs 14 residues. Germline V gene data show CDR1 as SGHDT and CDR2 as YYEEEE. The CDR3 loop is CASSLPGGSYEQYF. The CDR3 coding sequence is TGTGCCAGCAGCTTACCTGGGGGCTCCTACGAGCAGTACTTC.

The CDR3 loop is CASRVGLAGGRETQYF. CDR3 nucleotide sequence: TGTGCCAGCAGAGTAGGGCTAGCGGGGGGTAGAGAGACCCAGTACTTC. This chain connects TRBV2 to TRBJ2-5, with TRBD2 matching over 11 bases. The V gene's germline CDR1 is SNHLY and CDR2 FYNNEI. CDR3 length: 16 amino acids. The junction had 10 bases not matched to a gene; V was cut back by 6 bases and J by 4 bases.

This chain connects TRBV5-5 to TRBJ2-5; no reliable D call. Germline CDR1 and CDR2: SGHKS and YYEKEE (reference sequence). The CDR3 is 15 residues long. Trimming removed 4 bases from V and 7 bases from J, with 20 bases in between. The CDR3 is CASSPPEGWLGTQYF. The CDR3 DNA sequence: TGTGCCAGCAGCCCCCCCGAAGGGTGGTTGGGGACCCAGTACTTC. The variable domain in full, with the rest retrieved from reference TRBV5-5 and TRBJ2-5, is DAGVTQSPTHLIKTRGQQVTLRCSPISGHKSVSWYQQVLGQGPQFIFQYYEKEERGRGNFPDRFSARQFPNYSSELNVNALLLGDSALYLCASSPPEGWLGTQYFGPGTRLLVL.

The rearrangement joins TRBV4-1 to TRBJ1-5; TRBD1 is a possible D gene (6 bases). This CDR3 is built from 13 residues. V was trimmed by 4 bases and J by 5 bases, leaving 9 bases between them. Germline lookup yields CDR1 MGHRA and CDR2 YSYEKL. CDR3 coding DNA: TGCGCCAGCAGCCGCCCAGGGGATCAGCCCCAGCATTTT. It yields the protein CASSRPGDQPQHF.

V and J are TRBV27 and TRBJ1-2; 7 bases are shared with TRBD1. CDR1 MNHEY and CDR2 SMNVEV come from the germline V gene (reference sequence). This CDR3 contains 12 residues. J lost 8 bases, V lost 5 bases, and 5 bases had no gene match. The CDR3 bases are TGTGCCAGCAGTAAACAGGGGCGCGGCTACACCTTC. Translation: CASSKQGRGYTF.

The chain links TRBV5-4 to TRBJ1-1; TRBD1 matches at 9 bases. The CDR3 runs to 13 residues. The ends lost 0 bases at V and 7 bases at J; junction bases unmatched: 1. CDR1 is SGHNT, CDR2 YYREEE, per germline (reference sequence). In nucleotides, the CDR3 is TGTGCCAGCAGCTTGGGACAGGGGGATGAAGCTTTCTTT. It is translated as CASSLGQGDEAFF.

This clone was recorded once. The V gene is TRBV27, the J gene TRBJ2-3; D unclear. Per the germline V gene, CDR1 is MNHEY and CDR2 is SMNVEV (reference sequence). The V and J ends lost 6 bases and 2 bases respectively, with 15 bases between them. The CDR3 loop spans 15 amino acids. The CDR3 here is CASSASAPYTDTQYF. The CDR3 bases are TGTGCCAGCAGCGCGTCAGCGCCGTACACAGATACGCAGTATTTT.

The rearrangement joins TRBV9 to TRBJ2-7; 14 nucleotides match TRBD2. The CDR3 is 16 amino acids. With V trimmed by 3 bases and J by 3 bases, 5 bases remained unmatched. The germline V gene has CDR1 SGDLS and CDR2 YYNGEE. The CDR3 is CASSGGTSGSHYEQYF. Written as DNA, the CDR3 is TGTGCCAGCAGCGGAGGGACTAGCGGGAGCCACTACGAGCAGTACTTC.

The chain combines TRBV6-1 with TRBJ1-2; no clear D. Germline loops: CDR1 MNHNS, CDR2 SASEGT. This CDR3 comprises 16 residues. Trimming took 2 bases from V and 1 from J, leaving 14 bases between them. The CDR3 sequence: CASSEFQPLVNYGYTF. The DNA for the CDR3 is TGTGCCAGCAGTGAATTTCAGCCTCTGGTTAACTATGGCTACACCTTC.

This chain joins TRBV6-5 and TRBJ1-5; no clear D gene. Germline CDR1 and CDR2: MNHEY and SVGAGI. CDR3 length equals 14 residues. Between the trimmed V and J ends, which lost 4 bases and 3 bases, there was a span of 10 bases. The CDR3 DNA sequence: TGTGCCAGCAGTTTAGGGCGGGACAATCAGCCCCAGCATTTT. As protein: CASSLGRDNQPQHF.

The V gene is TRBV19, the J gene TRBJ2-1; weak D call: TRBD1 (6 bases). The V gene's germline CDR1 is LNHDA and CDR2 SQIVND (reference sequence). This CDR3 is 13 amino acids long. V lost 5 bases and J lost 6, with 11 bases in between. The CDR3 reads CASSYRAGNEQFF. CDR3 bases: TGTGCCAGTAGTTACAGGGCTGGCAATGAGCAGTTCTTC.

Only one count was recorded for this clone. J is TRBJ1-1 and V is TRBV4-1; no clear D. The germline gives CDR1 MGHRA, CDR2 YSYEKL. This CDR3 region has 15 residues. The V gene lost 0 bases and the J gene lost 2 bases, with 10 bases spanning the gap. The CDR3 reads CASSQDQRPNTEAFF. CDR3 DNA sequence: TGCGCCAGCAGCCAAGATCAGCGACCAAACACTGAAGCTTTCTTT.

This clone was observed once. The chain recombines TRBV5-4 with TRBJ1-6; 8 nucleotides match TRBD1. The junction had 15 bases not matched to a gene; V was cut back by 4 bases and J by 0 bases. Germline values: CDR1 SGHNT, CDR2 YYREEE (reference sequence). This CDR3 spans 20 amino acids. CDR3 sequence: CASSVGFLHGTGSYNSPLHF. The CDR3 DNA reads as TGTGCCAGCAGCGTGGGTTTTCTACACGGGACAGGCTCCTATAATTCACCCCTCCACTTT. Together with reference TRBV5-4 and TRBJ1-6, the CDR3 gives the full variable domain: ETGVTQSPTHLIKTRGQQVTLRCSSQSGHNTVSWYQQALGQGPQFIFQYYREEENGRGNFPPRFSGLQFPNYSSELNVNALELDDSALYLCASSVGFLHGTGSYNSPLHFGNGTRLTVT.

This clone was observed a few times. This sequence joins TRBV2 and TRBJ2-1; D possibly corresponds to TRBD1 (6 bases). The V end lost 4 bases, the J end lost 5 bases, and 12 bases lay between the germline ends. This CDR3 has 14 amino acids. The germline V gene has CDR1 SNHLY and CDR2 FYNNEI. In nucleotides, the CDR3 is TGTGCCAGCAGTGGTCAGGACAGCGACAATGAGCAGTTCTTC. It encodes CASSGQDSDNEQFF.

The rearrangement uses TRBV6-1 and TRBJ1-1, with no clear D. The V end was cut by 2 bases, the J end by 0 bases, with 7 bases between. Germline V gene data show CDR1 as MNHNS and CDR2 as SASEGT. The CDR3 covers 14 residues. CDR3 nucleotides: TGTGCCAGCAGTGAATGGATCTTGAACACTGAAGCTTTCTTT. Its protein is CASSEWILNTEAFF.

This chain connects TRBV4-1 to TRBJ2-2; tentatively, D is TRBD1 or TRBD2 (5 bases each). The CDR3 has 15 amino acids. V was trimmed by 1 base and J by 5 bases, leaving 11 bases between them. Germline lookup yields CDR1 MGHRA and CDR2 YSYEKL. Here the CDR3 DNA reads TGCGCCAGCAGCCAAGGGGGGAGAGGGACCGGGGAGCTGTTTTTT. This encodes CASSQGGRGTGELFF.

Details on this clone: At one end the junction does not follow the germline gene, possibly because of a read error. V and J are TRBV6-5 and TRBJ1-1; a possible D gene is TRBD1 (6 bases). Germline V gives CDR1 MNHEY, CDR2 SVGAGI. The CDR3 consists of 14 residues. The chain's CDR3 is CASSDSGENTEAFF. The CDR3 DNA reads TGTGCCAGCAGTGACTCAGGGGAAAATACTGAAGCTTTCTTT.

The chain is built from TRBV7-6 and TRBJ2-7, with D possibly called TRBD1 or TRBD2 (6 bases each). Per germline, CDR1 SGHVS and CDR2 FNYEAQ. V was pared by 5 bases and J by 2 bases, with 19 bases between. The CDR3 totals 16 residues. The CDR3 sequence: CASSPRSGAEAYEQYF. CDR3 nucleotides: TGTGCCAGCAGCCCTAGGTCGGGGGCGGAGGCCTACGAGCAGTACTTC.